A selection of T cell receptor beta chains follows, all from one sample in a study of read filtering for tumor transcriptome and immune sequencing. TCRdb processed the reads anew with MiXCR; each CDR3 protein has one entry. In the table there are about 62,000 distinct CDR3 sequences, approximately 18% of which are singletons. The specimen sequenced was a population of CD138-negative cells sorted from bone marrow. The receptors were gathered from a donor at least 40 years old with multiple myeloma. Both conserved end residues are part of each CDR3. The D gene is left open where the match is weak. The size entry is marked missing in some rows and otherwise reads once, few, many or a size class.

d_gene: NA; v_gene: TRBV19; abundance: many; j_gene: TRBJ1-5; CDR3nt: TGTGCCAGTAGTATCCCACAGGGACCTCACAATCAGCCCCAGCATTTT; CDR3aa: CASSIPQGPHNQPQHF
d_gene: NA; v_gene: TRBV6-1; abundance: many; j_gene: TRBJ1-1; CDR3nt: TGTGCCAGCAGTGAGGTACACCTGAACACTGAAGCTTTCTTT; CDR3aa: CASSEVHLNTEAFF
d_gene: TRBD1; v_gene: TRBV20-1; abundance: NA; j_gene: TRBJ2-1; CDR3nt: TGCGGTGCTAGAGCGGGACAGGGGGCCTGGAATGAGCGGTTCTTC; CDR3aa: CGARAGQGAWNERFF
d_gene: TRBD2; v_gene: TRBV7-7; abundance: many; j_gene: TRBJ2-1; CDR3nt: TGTGCTAGCAGCTTAGGGACTAGTTGGGACAATGAGCAGTTCTTC; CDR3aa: CASSLGTSWDNEQFF
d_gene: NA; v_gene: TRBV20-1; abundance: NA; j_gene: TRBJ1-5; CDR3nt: TGCAGTGCTAGAGATCTCCGAGAAGGCAATCAGCCCCAGCATTTT; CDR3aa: CSARDLREGNQPQHF
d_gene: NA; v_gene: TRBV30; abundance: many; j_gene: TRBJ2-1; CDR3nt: TGTGCCTTTTCCCCCCTCGGACCACGCGACGGTGAGCAGTTCTTC; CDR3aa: CAFSPLGPRDGEQFF
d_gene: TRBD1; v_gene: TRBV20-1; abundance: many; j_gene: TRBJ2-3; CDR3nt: TGCAGTGCTAGGACAGGGGGCCCCTCGACAGATACGCAGTATTTT; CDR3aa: CSARTGGPSTDTQYF
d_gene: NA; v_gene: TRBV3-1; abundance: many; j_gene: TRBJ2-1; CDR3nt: TGTGCCAGCAACCCCGGGGCTAACTACAATGAGCAGTTCTTC; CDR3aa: CASNPGANYNEQFF
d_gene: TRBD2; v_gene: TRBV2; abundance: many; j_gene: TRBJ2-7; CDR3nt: TGTGCCAGCAGTCGACTAGCGGGCGCCACCTACGAGCAGTACTTC; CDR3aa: CASSRLAGATYEQYF
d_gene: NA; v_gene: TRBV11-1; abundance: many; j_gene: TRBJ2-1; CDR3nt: TGTGCCAGCAGCCCCTTTCCCAACTCCTACAATGAGCAGTTCTTC; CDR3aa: CASSPFPNSYNEQFF
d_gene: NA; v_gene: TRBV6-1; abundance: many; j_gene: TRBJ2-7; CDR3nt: TGTGCCAGCAGTGGTGTCCCCCTGCTTCGGTACTTC; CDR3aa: CASSGVPLLRYF
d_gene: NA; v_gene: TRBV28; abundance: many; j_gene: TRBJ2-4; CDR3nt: TGTGCCAGCAGTTTTCGGGGGTTGGACATTCAGTACTTC; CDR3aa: CASSFRGLDIQYF
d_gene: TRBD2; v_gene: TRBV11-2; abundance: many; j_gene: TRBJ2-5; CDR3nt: TGTGCCAGCAGACCCCTAGCGGGGGACTTCCAAGAGACCCAGTACTTC; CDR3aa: CASRPLAGDFQETQYF
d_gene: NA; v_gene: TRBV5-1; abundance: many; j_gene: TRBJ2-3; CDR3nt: TGCGCCAGCTCGGACGCTGGCACAGATACGCAGTATTTT; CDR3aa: CASSDAGTDTQYF
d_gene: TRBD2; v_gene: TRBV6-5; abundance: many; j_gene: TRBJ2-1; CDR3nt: TGTGCCAGCAAACGGGGGGGCCGTAATGAGCAGTTCTTC; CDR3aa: CASKRGGRNEQFF
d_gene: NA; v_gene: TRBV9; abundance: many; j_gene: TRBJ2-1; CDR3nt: TGTGCCAGCAGCGTAGACGTGGGAGCTAATGAGCAGTTCTTC; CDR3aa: CASSVDVGANEQFF
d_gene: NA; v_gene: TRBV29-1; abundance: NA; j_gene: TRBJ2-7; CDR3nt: TGCGGCGTTACAGGCACCTACGAGCAGTACTTC; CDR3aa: CGVTGTYEQYF
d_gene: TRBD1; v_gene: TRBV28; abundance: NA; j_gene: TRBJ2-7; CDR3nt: TGTGCCAGCACCATCCCGGGACAGGGTCACGAGCAGTACTTC; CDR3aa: CASTIPGQGHEQYF
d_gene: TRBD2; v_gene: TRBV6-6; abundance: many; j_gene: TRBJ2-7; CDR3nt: TGTGCCAGCAGCAGCCCGACTAGCGGGGGGGCCCGGGAGCAGTACTTC; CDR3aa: CASSSPTSGGAREQYF
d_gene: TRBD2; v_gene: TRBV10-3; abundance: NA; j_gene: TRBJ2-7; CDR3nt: TGTGCCATCAGTGAGCCTAAGTTGACTAGCGGGAGGCACTACGAGCAGTACTTC; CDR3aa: CAISEPKLTSGRHYEQYF
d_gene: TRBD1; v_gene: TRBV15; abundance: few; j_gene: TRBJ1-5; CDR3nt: TGTGCCACCAGCAGAGCTTCGGACAGGGTTGGTAATCAGCCCCAGCATTTT; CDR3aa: CATSRASDRVGNQPQHF
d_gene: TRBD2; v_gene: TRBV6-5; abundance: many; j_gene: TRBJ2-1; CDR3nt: TGTGCCAGCAGTTCCTCGATTGCGGGGGAGTGGCAGTTCTTC; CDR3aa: CASSSSIAGEWQFF
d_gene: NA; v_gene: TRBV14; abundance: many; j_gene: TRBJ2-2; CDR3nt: TGTGCCAGCAGCCCAAGCGTAGCGGCTACGACCGGGGAGCTGTTTTTT; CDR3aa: CASSPSVAATTGELFF
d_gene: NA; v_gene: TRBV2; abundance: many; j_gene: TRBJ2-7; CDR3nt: TGTGCCAGCAGTCTATCTAGGGGAGTCGGGGAGCAGTACTTC; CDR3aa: CASSLSRGVGEQYF
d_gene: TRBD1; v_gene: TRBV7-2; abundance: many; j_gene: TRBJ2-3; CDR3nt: TGTGCCAGCAGCTTTGGGACAGGGGTCCCCCACACAGATACGCAGTATTTT; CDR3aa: CASSFGTGVPHTDTQYF
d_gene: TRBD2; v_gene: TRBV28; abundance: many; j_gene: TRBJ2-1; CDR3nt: TGTGCCAGCAGTTTTGTCCCGGGGACTAGCGGGGCTGACTACAATGAGCAGTTCTTC; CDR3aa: CASSFVPGTSGADYNEQFF
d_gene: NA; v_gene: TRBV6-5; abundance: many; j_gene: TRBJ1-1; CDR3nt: TGTGCCAGCAGTGATACGATGAGAGCTTTCTTT; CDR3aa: CASSDTMRAFF
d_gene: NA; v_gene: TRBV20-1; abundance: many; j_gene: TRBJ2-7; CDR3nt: TGCAGTGCTAGTGCCGAAGGACGAATCTCCTACGAGCAGTACTTC; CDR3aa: CSASAEGRISYEQYF
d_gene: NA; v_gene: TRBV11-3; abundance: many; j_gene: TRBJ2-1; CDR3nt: TGTGCCAGCAGCTTAGTCTCCCAGGGTGGTGGTGAGCAGTTCTTC; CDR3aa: CASSLVSQGGGEQFF
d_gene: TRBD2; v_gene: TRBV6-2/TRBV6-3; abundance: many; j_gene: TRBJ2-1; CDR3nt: TGTGCCAGCAGCCTCTTGCGGGGGGGCTCCTACAATGAGCAGTTCTTC; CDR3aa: CASSLLRGGSYNEQFF
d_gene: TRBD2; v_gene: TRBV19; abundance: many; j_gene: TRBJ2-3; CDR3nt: TGTGCCAGTAGTCGCGGGGGGGACACAGATACGCAGTATTTT; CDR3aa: CASSRGGDTDTQYF
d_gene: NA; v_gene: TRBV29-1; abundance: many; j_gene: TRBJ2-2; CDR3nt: TGCAGCGTTGTCTATTCGAACACCGGGGAGCTGTTTTTT; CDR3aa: CSVVYSNTGELFF
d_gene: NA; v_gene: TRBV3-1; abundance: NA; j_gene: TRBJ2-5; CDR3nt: TGTGCCAGCAGCCAGGAACAGATTTTCAAAGAGACCCAGTACTTC; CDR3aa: CASSQEQIFKETQYF
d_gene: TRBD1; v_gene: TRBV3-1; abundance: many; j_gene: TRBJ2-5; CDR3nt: TGTGCCAGCAGCCAAGACGCCAGGGGGGAGACCCAGTACTTC; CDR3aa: CASSQDARGETQYF
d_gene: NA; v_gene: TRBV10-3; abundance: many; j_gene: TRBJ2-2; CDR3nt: TGTGCCATCAGTGAAATAGCGGCAAACACCGGGGAGCTGTTTTTT; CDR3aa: CAISEIAANTGELFF
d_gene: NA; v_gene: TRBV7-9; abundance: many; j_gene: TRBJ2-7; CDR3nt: TGTGCCAGCAGCTTACAGGGATACGAGCAGTACTTC; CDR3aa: CASSLQGYEQYF
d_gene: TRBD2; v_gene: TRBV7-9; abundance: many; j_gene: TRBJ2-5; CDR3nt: TGTGCCAGCAGAAGACTAGCGGCCCAAGAGACCCAGTACTTC; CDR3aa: CASRRLAAQETQYF
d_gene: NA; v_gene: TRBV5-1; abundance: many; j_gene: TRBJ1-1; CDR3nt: TGCGCCAGCAGCTCGAACACCGTCGGGATGAACACTGAAGCTTTCTTT; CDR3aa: CASSSNTVGMNTEAFF
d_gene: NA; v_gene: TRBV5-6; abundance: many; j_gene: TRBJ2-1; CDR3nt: TGTGCCAGCAGCTTGGACAGGTCGAGTGAGCAGTTCTTC; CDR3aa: CASSLDRSSEQFF
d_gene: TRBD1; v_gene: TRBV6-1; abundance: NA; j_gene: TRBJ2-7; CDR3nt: TGTGCCAGCAGTTTTAGGATGACAGGGGGTCCCTACGAGCAGTACTTC; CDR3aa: CASSFRMTGGPYEQYF
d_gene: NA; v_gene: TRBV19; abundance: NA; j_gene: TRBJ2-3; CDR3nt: TGTGCCAGTAGTCCCCTGCCTAGCACAGATACGCAGTATTTT; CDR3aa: CASSPLPSTDTQYF
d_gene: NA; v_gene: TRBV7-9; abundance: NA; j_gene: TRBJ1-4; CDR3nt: TGTGCCAGCAGCTTAGGACAGCCAGTTGAAAAACCGTTTTTT; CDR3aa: CASSLGQPVEKPFF
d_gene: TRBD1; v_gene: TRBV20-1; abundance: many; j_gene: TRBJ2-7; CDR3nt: TGCAGTGCCTCCGACCCGAGACAGGGATTATACGAGCAGTACTTC; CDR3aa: CSASDPRQGLYEQYF
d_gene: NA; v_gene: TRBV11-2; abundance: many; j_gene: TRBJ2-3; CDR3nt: TGTGCCAGCAGCTTAGATCGTGGACAACCTAGCACAGATACGCAGTATTTT; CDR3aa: CASSLDRGQPSTDTQYF
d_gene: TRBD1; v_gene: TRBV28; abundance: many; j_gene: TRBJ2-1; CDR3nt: TGTGCCAGCAGTCCCACCTGGACAGGGAGCTCCTACAATGAGCAGTTCTTC; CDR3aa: CASSPTWTGSSYNEQFF
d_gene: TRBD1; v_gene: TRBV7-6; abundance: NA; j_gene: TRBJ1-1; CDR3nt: TGTGCCTGCAGCTTAGGACAGGGCTGGATGAACACTGAAGCTTTCTTT; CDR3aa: CACSLGQGWMNTEAFF
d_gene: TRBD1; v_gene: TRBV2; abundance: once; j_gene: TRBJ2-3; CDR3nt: TGTGCCAGCAGTGAGTTACAGGGGCCTGGCACAGATACGCAGTATTTT; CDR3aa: CASSELQGPGTDTQYF
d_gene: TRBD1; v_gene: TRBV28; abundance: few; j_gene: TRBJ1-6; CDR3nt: TGTGCCAGCAGACGGGGACAGATAAATTCACCCCTCCACTTT; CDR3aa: CASRRGQINSPLHF
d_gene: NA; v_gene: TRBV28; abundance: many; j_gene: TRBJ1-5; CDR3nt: TGTGCCAGCAGTTGGGATTGGAGGGGCGGTCAGCCCCAGCATTTT; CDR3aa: CASSWDWRGGQPQHF
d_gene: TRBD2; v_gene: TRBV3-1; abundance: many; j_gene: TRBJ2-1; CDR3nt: TGTGCCAGCAGCTACCGTAGCGGGGGGTACAATGAGCAGTTCTTC; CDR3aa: CASSYRSGGYNEQFF
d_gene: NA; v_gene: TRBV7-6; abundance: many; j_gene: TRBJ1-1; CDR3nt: TGTGCCAGCACCACCGGGCCCACAGGGGAAGCTTTCTTT; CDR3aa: CASTTGPTGEAFF